One TCR beta chain is described in this entry. This clonotype was seen only a few times. The antigen it recognizes is unknown. No qualities accompany the bases; no much larger clone lies one base away. The donors were roughly 39 Caucasian individuals from Russia, aged roughly 6 to 100 years, who were systemically healthy. Each donor gave ten milliliters of peripheral blood, drawn into EDTA-treated Vacutainer tubes. Ficoll-Paque density-gradient centrifugation was used to isolate PBMCs, with at least 7 million per sample. Total RNA, at least 6 micrograms per sample, was extracted from PBMCs with Trizol reagent. For every donor, an aliquot of PBMCs went through flow cytometry to measure the percentages of naive CD45RAhigh/CD27high T cells. This sample was included in a study of blood T cells in healthy people across ages (dated by TCRdb to the mid-2010s). Study-level background: In model experiments, template switching captured about one uniquely barcoded TCR beta cDNA molecule for every two T cells. Four age groups were formed from the donors: young (average roughly 15 years), middle-aged (roughly 38), aged (62) and long-lived (roughly 81). Using the same blood draw, the study looked at two additional independent replicas of 1 million unique cDNA reads for two donors, one aged 18 to 30 and the other aged 80 or older. Age-related changes in TCR beta repertoire diversity were measured in the study by deep sequencing normalized with unique cDNA molecular identifiers.

From the cysteine through the phenylalanine, the CDR3 covers 14 amino acids. The kept DNA is CDR3 alone, 42 bases in frame from the first base. At the junction V is shortened by 3 bases and J by 4 bases, with 10 bases in between. CDR1 is given as SGHTA and CDR2 as FQGNSA, both from the germline V gene. What the authors observed across the whole study: Compared with the aged group, more naive CD4+ T cells, fewer expanded clones and increased TCR diversity were shown by the long-lived group, suggesting age selection. Since profiling was done on bulk unsorted PBMCs, naive and antigen-experienced compartments could not be conclusively compared. Observed TCR beta diversity per million T cells fell roughly linearly with age, and a significant reduction was already apparent by age approximately 40. Total diversity estimates from one million sequenced T cells were considered lower bounds and underestimates. A strong correlation was found between observed TCR beta diversity and the percentage of naive T cells measured by flow cytometry. Because donor CMV infection status was unknown, age-related changes in expanded clonotypes were potentially confounded.

Libraries were constructed by 5' RACE. TCRdb records Illumina HiSeq 2500 as the sequencer. The second PCR ran for about 7 to 11 cycles and used a J-beta primer mix along with a sample-barcoded 5' primer. A template-switch 5' adaptor carrying 12 random nucleotides introduced a unique molecular identifier onto each TCR beta cDNA molecule. At least 2.5 million CDR3-containing paired-end reads were obtained from each sample. The Mint cDNA synthesis kit, primed by a TRBC-specific oligonucleotide, was used to synthesize first-strand cDNA from all RNA. After uracil-DNA glycosylase treatment, a first 18-cycle PCR used universal primers M1SS and BC2_uni_R on all cDNA. In the source study's methods: For normalization, 1 million high-quality reads were randomly selected from each sample, with every read carrying a distinct molecular identifier. Instead of being binned into consensus sequences, reads with shared molecular identifiers were discarded. MiTCR, set to a Q25 quality threshold and the strictest error-elimination algorithm, was used for CDR3 identification, clonotype clustering and error correction. A nonparametric unseen species model using Euler transformation provided a lower-bound estimate of total TCR beta diversity. TCRdb reanalyzed the raw reads on its own, using fastp at Q25 for trimming and MiXCR for clone calling, and kept in-frame beta chains. One record per CDR3 amino acid sequence lists the most common genes and DNA. It is TCRdb's table, rather than the study itself, that gives the V and J calls and clone size. Counted in this sample were 450,000 to 600,000 distinct CDR3 sequences; roughly a quarter of them appeared once. In total, the top ten clones hold 3% to 4% of the sample.

These same data were also listed under a study on T cells of mothers and their children. The second source states: Nine systemically healthy Caucasian individuals, comprising three mothers and their six children, were included as donors. cDNA synthesis consumed the entire amount of extracted RNA, loaded at around 1.5 ug RNA in each 15 ul reaction. In the second PCR, the M1S primer introduced both the sample barcodes and 2-4 random nucleotides. Each mother yielded over 10 million TCR beta CDR3 reads and each child 3 million or so reads. Thymic selection shapes the output of TCR recombination in a similar way in related and unrelated pairs, and inherited differences have a minor effect. Normalized repertoire overlap was always found to be slightly, but never significantly, higher in related mother-child pairs than in unrelated mother-child pairs. No persistent microchimeric T cell clones were found, with a detection sensitivity of approximately 100 clones per million clonotypes. The study used deep NGS to compare TCR beta repertoires of mothers and children, seeking features distinguishing related mother-child pairs from unrelated individuals. The mean age was around 40 +/- 4 years for the mothers and approximately 11 +/- 4 years for the children. After adapter ligation with NEBNext reagents, the libraries were sequenced on Illumina HiSeq 2000 with 100+100 nt paired-end reads. To prevent cross-contamination, the mother and child libraries were prepared one month apart and sequenced in separate runs. For each donor, between about 500,000 and 2,200,000 distinct TCR beta clonotypes were identified. Naive TCR beta clonotypes were estimated from low-frequency clonotypes matched to each donor's FACS-determined naive share, without sorting.

This receptor was taken from a boy between 2 and 10 years old in good health. Sequencing used blood. Recombination joined TRBV7-2 with TRBJ1-5; a tentative D match to TRBD1 spans 5 bases. The nucleotides are TGTGCCAGCAGCTTCTCAGGGATAAATCAGCCCCAGCATTTT. This codes for CASSFSGINQPQHF.